The TCR beta chain described here comes from a study of OX40 agonist ivuxolimab in advanced cancers. Study observations and caveats: CD8+ T cells averaged more expanded clones than CD4+. Partly responding patients at 0.1-3.0 mg/kg showed some of the smallest clonal expansion.

Assay: immunoSEQ multiplex PCR; the TCRdb copy retains only in-frame clones and omits some. The data contain 65,000 to 95,000 clones, 90% of them singletons. About this clone: Its antigen is unidentified.

This clonotype originated in an adult with an advanced solid tumor such as melanoma, head and neck, liver or kidney cancer. Sequenced material: CD4+ or CD8+ T cells sorted from blood, taken in a trial of the OX40 agonist ivuxolimab.

This CDR3 is CASSELGTAVQETQYF. The CDR3 DNA reads TGTGCCAGCAGTGAGCTTGGGACAGCGGTACAAGAGACCCAGTACTTC. V usage is TRBV6-1 and J usage is TRBJ2-5, with TRBD1 identical over 7 bases. The germline CDR1 and CDR2 sequences are MNHNS and SASEGT. With V trimmed by 3 bases and J by 2 bases, 9 bases remained unmatched. The CDR3 spans 16 residues.